The text below deals with one T cell receptor (beta chain). Its antigen is not known. This sample was taken from a study of post-analysis software for immune sequencing data. Unique-molecular-identifier-tagged TCR beta cDNA libraries were used. TCRdb itself ran the PCR reads through MiXCR, one entry per CDR3 protein. The sample carries about 770,000 distinct CDR3 sequences, more than 45% recorded once. Germline V gives CDR1 LGHNA, CDR2 YNFKEQ. The CDR3 sequence is 13 residues long. Trimming stripped 0 bases from V and 8 bases from J, with 8 bases between. Study-level findings and limits: Those with multiple sclerosis, the patient group, showed significantly lower normalized Chao1 diversity than controls. Patients carried roughly 5 TRBV segments more frequently than controls did, and TRBV5-6, TRBV5-1 and TRBV20-1 were among them.

The receptor was derived from a girl aged 5 to 17 with multiple sclerosis. This chain joins TRBV4-2 and TRBJ2-1; D is possibly TRBD2 (6 bases). The sequencing sample was made of blood. As DNA, the CDR3 is TGTGCCAGCAGCCAAGAAGGCGGGGATGAGCAGTTCTTC. Its protein product is CASSQEGGDEQFF.